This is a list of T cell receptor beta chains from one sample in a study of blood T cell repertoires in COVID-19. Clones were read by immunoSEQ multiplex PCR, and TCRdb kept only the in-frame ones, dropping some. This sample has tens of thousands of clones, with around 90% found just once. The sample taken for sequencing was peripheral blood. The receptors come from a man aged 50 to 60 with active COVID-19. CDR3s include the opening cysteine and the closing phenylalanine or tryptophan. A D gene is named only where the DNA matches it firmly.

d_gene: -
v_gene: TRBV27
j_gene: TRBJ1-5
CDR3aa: CASSQQGGWSNQPQHF

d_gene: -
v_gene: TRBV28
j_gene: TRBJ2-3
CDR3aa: CASSSVRYTDTDTQYF

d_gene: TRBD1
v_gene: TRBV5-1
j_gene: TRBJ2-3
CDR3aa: CASSLRQGGDTQYF

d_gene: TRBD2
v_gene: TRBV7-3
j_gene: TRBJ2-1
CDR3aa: CASSSSGVEQFF

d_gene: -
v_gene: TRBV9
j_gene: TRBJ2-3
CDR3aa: CASSVDQAYSTDTQYF

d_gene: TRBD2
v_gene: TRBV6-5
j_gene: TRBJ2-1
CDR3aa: CASSLSGRGYNEQFF

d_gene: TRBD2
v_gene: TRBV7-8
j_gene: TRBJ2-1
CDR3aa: CASSLRASGSLNEQFF

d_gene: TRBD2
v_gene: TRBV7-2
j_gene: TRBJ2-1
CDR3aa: CASSKLAGGPLSNEQFF

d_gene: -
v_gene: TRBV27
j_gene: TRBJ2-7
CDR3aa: CASRSPRMRDSYEQYF

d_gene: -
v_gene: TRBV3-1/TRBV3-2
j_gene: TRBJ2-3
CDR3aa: CASSQAGNGSRSDTQYF

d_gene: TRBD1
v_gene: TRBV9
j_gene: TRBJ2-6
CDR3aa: CASSARGSGANVLTF

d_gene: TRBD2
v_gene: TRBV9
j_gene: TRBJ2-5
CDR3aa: CASSVDGGSPQETQYF

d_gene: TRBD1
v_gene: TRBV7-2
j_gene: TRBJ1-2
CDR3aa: CASSPDRALGYGYTF

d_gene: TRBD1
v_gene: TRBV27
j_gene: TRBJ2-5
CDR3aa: CASSSQGAEETQYF

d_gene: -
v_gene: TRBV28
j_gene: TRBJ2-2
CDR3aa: CASGKGGVTGELFF

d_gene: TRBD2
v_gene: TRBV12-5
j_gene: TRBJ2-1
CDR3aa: CASGPGGLTDEQFF

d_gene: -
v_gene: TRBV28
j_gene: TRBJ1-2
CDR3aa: CASSLRPRVRSYGYTF

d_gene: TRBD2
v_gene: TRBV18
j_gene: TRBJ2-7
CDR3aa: CASTRTSGRYEQYF

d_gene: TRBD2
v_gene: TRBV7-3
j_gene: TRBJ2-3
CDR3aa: CASRFGGSGSDTQYF